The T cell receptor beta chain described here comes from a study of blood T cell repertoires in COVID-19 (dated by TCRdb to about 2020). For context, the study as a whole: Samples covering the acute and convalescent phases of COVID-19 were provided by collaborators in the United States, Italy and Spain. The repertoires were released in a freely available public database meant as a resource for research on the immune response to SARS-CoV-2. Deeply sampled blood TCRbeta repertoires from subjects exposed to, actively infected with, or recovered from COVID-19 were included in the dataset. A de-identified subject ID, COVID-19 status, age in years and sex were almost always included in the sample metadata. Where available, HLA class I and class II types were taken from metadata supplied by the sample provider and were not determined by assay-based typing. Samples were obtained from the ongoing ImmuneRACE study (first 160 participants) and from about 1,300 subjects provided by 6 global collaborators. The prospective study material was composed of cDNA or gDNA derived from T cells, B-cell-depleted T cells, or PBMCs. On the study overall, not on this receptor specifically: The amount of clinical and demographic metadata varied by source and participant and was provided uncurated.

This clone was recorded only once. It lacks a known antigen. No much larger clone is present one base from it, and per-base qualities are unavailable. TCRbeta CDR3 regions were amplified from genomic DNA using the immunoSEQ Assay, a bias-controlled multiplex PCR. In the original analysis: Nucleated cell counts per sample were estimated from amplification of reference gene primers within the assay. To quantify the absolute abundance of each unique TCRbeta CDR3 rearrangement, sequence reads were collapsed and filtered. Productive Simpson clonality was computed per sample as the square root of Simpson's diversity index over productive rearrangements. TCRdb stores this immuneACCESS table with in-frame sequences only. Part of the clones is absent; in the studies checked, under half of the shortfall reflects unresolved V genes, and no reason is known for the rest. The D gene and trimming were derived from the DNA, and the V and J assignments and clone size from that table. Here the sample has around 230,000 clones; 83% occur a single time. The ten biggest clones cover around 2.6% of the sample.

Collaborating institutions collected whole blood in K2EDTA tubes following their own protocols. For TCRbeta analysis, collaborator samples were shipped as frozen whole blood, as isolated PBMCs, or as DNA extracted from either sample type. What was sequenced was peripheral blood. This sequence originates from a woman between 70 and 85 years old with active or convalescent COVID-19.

CDR3 reads: CASTYTYTTSTDTQYF. The sequenced DNA is TGCGCCAGCACCTATACTTACACTACTAGCACAGATACGCAGTATTTT. Recombination joined TRBV5-1 with TRBJ2-3, with the D gene too uncertain to name. The trim is 6 bases for V and 0 bases for J, with a gap of 17 bases between the germline ends. Counted from cysteine to phenylalanine, this CDR3 has 16 amino acids. CDR3 DNA only is kept here, 48 bases in frame from base 1. From a lookup of the germline V gene, CDR1 and CDR2 are SGHRS and YFSETQ.